This TCR beta chain comes out of a study of T cells in Graves' hyperthyroidism and ophthalmopathy. Per germline, CDR1 ENHRY and CDR2 SYGVKD. The CDR3 totals 16 residues. V lost 3 bases to trimming and J lost 4 bases; unmatched junction nucleotides: 9. Only a few counts were recorded for this clonotype. RNA transcripts provided the source from which TCR beta CDR3 regions were amplified. The HTBI primer set drove a first-round RT-PCR of the TCR CDR3. A single record per CDR3 protein comes from TCRdb applying MiXCR to the multiplex PCR reads. The repertoire holds about 570,000 distinct CDR3 sequences, about half seen once, with under 20% in the top ten.

This sequence originates from an adult woman with Graves' disease, either hyperthyroidism or ophthalmopathy (not recorded which). This sequence joins TRBV10-3 and TRBJ2-5; 9 nucleotides agree with TRBD1. Sample: peripheral blood or thyroid tissue (not recorded which). DNA for the CDR3: TGTGCCATCAGTGACCCGGGACAGGGAGCGATAGAGACCCAGTACTTC. Its protein product is CAISDPGQGAIETQYF.